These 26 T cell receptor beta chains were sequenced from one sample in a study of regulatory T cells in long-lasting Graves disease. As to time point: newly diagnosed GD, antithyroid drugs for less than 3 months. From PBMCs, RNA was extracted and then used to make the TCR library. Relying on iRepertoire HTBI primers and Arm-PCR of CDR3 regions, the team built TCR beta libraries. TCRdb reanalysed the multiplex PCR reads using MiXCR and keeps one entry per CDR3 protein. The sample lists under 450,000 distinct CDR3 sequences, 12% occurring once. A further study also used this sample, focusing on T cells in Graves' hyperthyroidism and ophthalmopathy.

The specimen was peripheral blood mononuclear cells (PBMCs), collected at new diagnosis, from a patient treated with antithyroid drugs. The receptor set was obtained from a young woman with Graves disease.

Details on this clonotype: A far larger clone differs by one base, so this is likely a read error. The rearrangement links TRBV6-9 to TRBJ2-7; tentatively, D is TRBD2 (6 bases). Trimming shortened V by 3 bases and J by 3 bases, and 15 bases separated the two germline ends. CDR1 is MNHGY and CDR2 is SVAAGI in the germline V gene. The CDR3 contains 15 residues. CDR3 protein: CASSYYPEGGYEQYF. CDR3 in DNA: TGTGCCAGCAGTTACTATCCAGAGGGAGGCTACGAGCAGTACTTC.

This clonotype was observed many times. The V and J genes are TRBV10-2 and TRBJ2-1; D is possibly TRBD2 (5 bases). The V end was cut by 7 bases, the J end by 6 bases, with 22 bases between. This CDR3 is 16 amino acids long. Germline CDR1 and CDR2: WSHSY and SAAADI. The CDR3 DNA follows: TGCGCCAGCATGGGTGTAGTAGCGTCGCGGGTCAATGAGCAGTTCTTC. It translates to CASMGVVASRVNEQFF.

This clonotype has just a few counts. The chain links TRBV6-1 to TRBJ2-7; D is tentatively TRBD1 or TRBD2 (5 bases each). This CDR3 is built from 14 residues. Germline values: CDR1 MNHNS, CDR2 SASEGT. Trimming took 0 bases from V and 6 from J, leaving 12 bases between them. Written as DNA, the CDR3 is TGTGCCAGCAGTGAAGCGGGGGTTTTTGGCGAGCAGTACTTC. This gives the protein CASSEAGVFGEQYF.

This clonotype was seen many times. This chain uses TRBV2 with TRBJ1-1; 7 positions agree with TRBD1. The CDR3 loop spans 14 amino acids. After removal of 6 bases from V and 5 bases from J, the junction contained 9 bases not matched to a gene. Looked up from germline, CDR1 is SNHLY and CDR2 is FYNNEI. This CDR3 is CASRNRGPGTEAFF. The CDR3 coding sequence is TGTGCCAGCAGAAACAGGGGACCGGGGACTGAAGCTTTCTTT.

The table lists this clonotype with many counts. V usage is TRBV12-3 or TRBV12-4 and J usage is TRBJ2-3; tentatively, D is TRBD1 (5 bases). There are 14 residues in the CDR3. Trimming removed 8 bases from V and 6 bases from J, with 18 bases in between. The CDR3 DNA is TGTGCCAGCGGCCCTACAGGTGCCCCCGATACGCAGTATTTT. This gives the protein CASGPTGAPDTQYF.

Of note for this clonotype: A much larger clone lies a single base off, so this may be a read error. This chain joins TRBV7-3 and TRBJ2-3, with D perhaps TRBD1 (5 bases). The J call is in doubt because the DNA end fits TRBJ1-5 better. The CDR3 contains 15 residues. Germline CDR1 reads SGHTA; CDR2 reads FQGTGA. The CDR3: CASSLLSGVTDTQHF. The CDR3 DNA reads TGTGCCAGCAGCTTACTTAGCGGGGTGACAGATACGCAGCATTTT.

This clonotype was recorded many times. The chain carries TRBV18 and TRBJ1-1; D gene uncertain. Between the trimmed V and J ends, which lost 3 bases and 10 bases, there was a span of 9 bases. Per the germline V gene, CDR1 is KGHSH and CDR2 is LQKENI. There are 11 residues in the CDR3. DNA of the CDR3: TGTGCCAGCTCACCTGCGAACGGAGCTTTCTTT. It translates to CASSPANGAFF.

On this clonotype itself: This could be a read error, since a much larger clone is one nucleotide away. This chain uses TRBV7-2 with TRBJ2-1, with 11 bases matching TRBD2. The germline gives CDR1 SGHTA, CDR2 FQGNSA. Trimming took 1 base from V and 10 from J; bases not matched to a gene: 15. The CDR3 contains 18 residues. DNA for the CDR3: TGTGCCAGCAGCTTAGGAGTAGCGGGAGGGCCCATCGGATACGAGCAGTTCTTC. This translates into CASSLGVAGGPIGYEQFF.

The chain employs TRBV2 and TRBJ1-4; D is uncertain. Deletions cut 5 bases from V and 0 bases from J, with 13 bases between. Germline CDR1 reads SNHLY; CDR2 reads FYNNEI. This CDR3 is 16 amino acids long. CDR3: CASSPLSAATNEKLFF. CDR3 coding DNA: TGTGCCAGCAGTCCCTTATCGGCCGCAACTAATGAAAAACTGTTTTTT.

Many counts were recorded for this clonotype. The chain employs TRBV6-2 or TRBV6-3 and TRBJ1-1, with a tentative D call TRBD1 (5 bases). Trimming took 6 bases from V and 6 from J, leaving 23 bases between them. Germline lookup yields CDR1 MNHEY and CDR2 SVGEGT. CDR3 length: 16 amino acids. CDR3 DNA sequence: TGTGCCAGCAGCTCTCCTCAAATTTACAGGTACCCTGAAGCTTTCTTT. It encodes CASSSPQIYRYPEAFF.

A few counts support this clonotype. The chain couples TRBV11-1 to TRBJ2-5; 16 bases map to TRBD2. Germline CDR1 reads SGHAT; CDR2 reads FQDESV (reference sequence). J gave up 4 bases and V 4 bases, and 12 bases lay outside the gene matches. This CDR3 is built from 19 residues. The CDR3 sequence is CASSSGTSGGALGGETQYF. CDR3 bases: TGTGCCAGCAGCTCCGGGACTAGCGGGGGGGCCCTCGGGGGAGAGACCCAGTACTTC.

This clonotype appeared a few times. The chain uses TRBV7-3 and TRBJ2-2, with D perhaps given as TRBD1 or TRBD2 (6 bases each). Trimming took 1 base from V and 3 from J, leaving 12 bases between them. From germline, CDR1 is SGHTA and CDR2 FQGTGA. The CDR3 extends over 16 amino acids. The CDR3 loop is CASSLMGGSDTGELFF. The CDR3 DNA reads TGTGCCAGCAGCTTAATGGGGGGCTCGGACACCGGGGAGCTGTTTTTT.

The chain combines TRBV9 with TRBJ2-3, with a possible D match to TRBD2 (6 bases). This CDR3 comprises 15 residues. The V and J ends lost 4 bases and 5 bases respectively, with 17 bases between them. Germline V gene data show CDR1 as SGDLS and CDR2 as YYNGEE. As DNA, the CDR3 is TGTGCCAGCAGCTCCAGGTTAATGGGAGGAGATACGCAGTATTTT. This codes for CASSSRLMGGDTQYF.

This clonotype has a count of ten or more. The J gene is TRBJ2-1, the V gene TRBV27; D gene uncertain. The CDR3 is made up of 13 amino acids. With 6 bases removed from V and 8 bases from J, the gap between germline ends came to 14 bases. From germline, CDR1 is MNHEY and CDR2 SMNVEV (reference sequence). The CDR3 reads CASRPAGVDEQFF. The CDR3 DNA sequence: TGTGCCAGCAGACCAGCCGGCGTGGATGAGCAGTTCTTC.

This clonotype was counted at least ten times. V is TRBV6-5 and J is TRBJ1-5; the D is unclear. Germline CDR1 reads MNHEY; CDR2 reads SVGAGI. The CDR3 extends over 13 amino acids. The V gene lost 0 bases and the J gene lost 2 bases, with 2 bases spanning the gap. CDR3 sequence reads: CASSYSRNQPQHF. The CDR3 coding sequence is TGTGCCAGCAGTTACTCTCGCAATCAGCCCCAGCATTTT.

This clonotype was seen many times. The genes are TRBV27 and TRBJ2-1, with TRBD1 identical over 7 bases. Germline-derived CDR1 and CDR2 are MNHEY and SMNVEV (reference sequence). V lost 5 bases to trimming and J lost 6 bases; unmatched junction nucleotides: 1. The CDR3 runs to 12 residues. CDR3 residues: CASSRTGNEQFF. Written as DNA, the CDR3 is TGTGCCAGCAGTCGGACAGGCAATGAGCAGTTCTTC.

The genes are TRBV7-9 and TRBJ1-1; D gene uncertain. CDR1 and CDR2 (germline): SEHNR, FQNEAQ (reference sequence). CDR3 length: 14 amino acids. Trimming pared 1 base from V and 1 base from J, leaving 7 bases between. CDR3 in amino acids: CASSLVRPNTEAFF. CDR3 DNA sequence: TGTGCCAGCAGCTTAGTACGGCCGAACACTGAAGCTTTCTTT.

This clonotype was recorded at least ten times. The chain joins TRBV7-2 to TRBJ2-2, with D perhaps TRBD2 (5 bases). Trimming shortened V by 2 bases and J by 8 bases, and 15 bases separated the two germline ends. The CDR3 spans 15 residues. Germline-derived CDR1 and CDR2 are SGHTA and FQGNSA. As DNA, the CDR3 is TGTGCCAGCAGCTTAACAAGCGGTTCTTGGGGGGAGCTGTTTTTT. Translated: CASSLTSGSWGELFF.

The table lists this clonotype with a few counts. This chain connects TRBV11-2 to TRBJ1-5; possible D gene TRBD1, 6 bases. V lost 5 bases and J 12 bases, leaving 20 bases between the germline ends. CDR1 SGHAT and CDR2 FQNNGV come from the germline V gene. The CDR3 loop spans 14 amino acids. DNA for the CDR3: TGTGCCAGCAGCCCTATCCCCGAGACAGGAGGCCAGCATTTT. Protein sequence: CASSPIPETGGQHF.

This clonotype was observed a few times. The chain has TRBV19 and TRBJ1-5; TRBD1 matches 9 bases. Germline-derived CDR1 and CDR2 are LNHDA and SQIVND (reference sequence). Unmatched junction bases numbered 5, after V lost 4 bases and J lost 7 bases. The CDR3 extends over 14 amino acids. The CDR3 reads CASSRTGGRQPQHF. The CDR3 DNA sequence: TGTGCCAGTAGTAGAACAGGGGGCAGACAGCCCCAGCATTTT.

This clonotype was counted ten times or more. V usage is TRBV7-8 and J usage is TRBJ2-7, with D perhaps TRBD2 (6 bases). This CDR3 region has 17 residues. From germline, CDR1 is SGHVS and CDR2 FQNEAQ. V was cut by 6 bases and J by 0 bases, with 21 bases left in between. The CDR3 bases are TGTGCCAGCAGACTAGGAGGGGTTTGGTTAAGCTCCTACGAGCAGTACGTC. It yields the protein CASRLGGVWLSSYEQYV.

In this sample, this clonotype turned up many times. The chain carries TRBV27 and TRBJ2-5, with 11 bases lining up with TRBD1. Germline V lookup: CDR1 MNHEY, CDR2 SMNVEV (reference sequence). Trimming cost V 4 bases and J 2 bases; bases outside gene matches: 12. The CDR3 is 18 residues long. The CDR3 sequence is CASSSRPLRDRGQETQYF. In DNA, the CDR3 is TGTGCCAGCAGTTCCAGACCTCTCCGGGACAGGGGGCAAGAGACCCAGTACTTC.

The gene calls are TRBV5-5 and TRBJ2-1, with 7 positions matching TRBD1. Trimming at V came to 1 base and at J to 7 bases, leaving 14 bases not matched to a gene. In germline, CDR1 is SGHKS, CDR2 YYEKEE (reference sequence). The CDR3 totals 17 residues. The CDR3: CASSLWWVGTELNEQFF. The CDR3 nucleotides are TGTGCCAGCAGCTTGTGGTGGGTAGGGACAGAGCTAAATGAGCAGTTCTTC.

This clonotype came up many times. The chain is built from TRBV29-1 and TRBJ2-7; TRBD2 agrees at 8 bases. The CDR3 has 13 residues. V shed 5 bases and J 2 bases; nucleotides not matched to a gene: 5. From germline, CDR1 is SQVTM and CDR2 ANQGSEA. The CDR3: CSVSPGLAYEQYF. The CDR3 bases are TGCAGCGTTTCCCCGGGACTAGCCTACGAGCAGTACTTC.

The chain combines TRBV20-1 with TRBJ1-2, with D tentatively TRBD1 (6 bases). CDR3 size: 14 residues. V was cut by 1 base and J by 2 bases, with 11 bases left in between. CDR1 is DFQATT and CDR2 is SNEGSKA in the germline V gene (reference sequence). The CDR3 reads CSARGIRGNYGYTF. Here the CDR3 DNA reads TGCAGTGCTAGAGGGATCAGGGGCAACTATGGCTACACCTTC.

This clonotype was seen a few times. The CDR3 region is CASSIVGVQNTEAFF. CDR3 nucleotide sequence: TGTGCCAGTAGTATAGTCGGGGTACAGAACACTGAAGCTTTCTTT. The rearrangement uses TRBV19 and TRBJ1-1, with unresolved D. The germline V and J ends were trimmed by 1 base and 1 base, with 10 bases remaining between them. CDR3 size: 15 residues. Looked up from germline, CDR1 is LNHDA and CDR2 is SQIVND (reference sequence).